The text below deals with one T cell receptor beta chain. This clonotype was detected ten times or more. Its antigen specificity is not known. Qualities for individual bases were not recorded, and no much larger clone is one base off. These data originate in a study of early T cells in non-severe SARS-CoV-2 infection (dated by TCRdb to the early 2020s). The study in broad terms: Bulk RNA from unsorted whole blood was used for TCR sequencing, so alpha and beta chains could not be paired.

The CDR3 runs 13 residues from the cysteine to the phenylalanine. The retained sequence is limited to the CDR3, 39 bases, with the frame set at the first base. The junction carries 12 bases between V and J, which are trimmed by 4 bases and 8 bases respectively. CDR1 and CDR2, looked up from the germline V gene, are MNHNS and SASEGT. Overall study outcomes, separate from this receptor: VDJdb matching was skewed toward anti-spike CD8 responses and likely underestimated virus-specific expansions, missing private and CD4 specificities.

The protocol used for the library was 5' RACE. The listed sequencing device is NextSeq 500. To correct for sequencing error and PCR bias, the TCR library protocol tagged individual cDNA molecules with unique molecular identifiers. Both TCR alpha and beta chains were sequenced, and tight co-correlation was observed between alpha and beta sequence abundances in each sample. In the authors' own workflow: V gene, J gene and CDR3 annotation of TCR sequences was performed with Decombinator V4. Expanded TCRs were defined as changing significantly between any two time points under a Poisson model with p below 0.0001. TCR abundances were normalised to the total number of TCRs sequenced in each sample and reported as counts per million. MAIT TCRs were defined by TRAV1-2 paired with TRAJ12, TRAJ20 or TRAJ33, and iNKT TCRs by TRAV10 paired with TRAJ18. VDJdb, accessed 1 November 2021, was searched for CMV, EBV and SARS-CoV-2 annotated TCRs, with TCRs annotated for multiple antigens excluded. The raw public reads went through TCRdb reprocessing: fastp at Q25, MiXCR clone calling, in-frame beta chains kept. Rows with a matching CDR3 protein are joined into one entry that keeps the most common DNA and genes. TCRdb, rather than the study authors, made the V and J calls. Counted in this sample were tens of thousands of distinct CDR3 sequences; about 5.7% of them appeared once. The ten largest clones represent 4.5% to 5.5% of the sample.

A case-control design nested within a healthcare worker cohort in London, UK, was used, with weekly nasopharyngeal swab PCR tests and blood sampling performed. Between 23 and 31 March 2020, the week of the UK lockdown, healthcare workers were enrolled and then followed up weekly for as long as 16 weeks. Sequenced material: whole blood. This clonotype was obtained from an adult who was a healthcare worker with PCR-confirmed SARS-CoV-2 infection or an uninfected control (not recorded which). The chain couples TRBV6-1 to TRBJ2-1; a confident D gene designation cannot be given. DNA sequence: TGTGCCAGCAGTGCCCAAGCCATGGATGAGCAGTTCTTC. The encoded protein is CASSAQAMDEQFF.